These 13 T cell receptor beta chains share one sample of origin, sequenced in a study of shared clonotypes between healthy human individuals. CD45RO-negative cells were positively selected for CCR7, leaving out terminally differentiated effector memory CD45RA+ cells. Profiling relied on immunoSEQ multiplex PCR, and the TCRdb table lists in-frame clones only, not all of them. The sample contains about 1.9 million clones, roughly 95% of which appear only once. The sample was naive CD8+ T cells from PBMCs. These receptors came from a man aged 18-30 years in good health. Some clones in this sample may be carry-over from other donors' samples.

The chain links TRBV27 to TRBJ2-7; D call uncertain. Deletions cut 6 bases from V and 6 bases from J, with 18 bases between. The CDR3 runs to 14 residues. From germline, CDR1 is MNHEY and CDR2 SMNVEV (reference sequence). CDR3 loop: CASSDLSGLGEQYF. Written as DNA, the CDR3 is TGTGCCAGCAGCGACCTCAGTGGTCTGGGCGAGCAGTACTTC.

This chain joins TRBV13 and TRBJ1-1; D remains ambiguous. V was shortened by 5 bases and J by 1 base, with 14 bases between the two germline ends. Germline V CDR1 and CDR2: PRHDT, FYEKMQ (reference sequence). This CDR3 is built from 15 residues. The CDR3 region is CASSPRGGPNTEAFF. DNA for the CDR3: TGTGCCAGCAGCCCTCGAGGAGGGCCGAACACTGAAGCTTTCTTT. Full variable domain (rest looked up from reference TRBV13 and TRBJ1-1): AAGVIQSPRHLIKEKRETATLKCYPIPRHDTVYWYQQGPGQDPQFLISFYEKMQSDKGSIPDRFSAQQFSDYHSELNMSSLELGDSALYFCASSPRGGPNTEAFFGQGTRLTVV.

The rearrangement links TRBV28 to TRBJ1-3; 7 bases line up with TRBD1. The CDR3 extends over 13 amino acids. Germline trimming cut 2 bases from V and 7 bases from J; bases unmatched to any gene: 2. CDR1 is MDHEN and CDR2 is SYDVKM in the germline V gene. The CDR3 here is CASSLDRVNTIYF. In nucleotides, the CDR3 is TGTGCCAGCAGTTTAGACAGGGTTAACACCATATATTTT.

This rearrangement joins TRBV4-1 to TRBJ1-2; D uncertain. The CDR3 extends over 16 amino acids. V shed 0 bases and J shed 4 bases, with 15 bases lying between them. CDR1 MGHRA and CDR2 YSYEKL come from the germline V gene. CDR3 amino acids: CASSQDSRVTSYGYTF. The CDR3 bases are TGCGCCAGCAGCCAAGATAGTCGGGTGACTAGCTATGGCTACACCTTC.

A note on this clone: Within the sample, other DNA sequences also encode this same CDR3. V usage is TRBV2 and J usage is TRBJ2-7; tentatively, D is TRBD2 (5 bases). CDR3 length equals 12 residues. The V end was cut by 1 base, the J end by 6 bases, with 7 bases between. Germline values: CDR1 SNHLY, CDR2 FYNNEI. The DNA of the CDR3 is TGTGCCAGCAGTGAAGGAGGGCTCGAGCAGTACTTC. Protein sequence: CASSEGGLEQYF.

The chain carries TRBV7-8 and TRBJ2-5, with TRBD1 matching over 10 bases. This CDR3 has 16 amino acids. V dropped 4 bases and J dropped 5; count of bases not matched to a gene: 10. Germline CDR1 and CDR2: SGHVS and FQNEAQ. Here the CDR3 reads CASSSGETGGRETQYF. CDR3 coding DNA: TGTGCCAGCAGCTCAGGGGAGACAGGGGGCAGGGAGACCCAGTACTTC. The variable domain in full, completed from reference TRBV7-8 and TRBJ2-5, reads GAGVSQSPRYKVAKRGQDVALRCDPISGHVSLFWYQQALGQGPEFLTYFQNEAQLDKSGLPSDRFFAERPEGSVSTLKIQRTQQEDSAVYLCASSSGETGGRETQYFGPGTRLLVL.

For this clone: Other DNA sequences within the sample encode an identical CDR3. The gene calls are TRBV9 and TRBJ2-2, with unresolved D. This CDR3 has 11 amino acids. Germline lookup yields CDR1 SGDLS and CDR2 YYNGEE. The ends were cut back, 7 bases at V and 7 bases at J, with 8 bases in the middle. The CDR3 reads CASSGGGELFF. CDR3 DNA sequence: TGTGCCAGCTCCGGCGGCGGGGAGCTGTTTTTT.

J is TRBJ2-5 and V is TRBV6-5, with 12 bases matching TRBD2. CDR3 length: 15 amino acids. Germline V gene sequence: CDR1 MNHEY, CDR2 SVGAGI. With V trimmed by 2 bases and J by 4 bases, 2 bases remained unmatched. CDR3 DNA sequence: TGTGCCAGCAGTTACGGGGGACTAGCGGGAGAGACCCAGTACTTC. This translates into CASSYGGLAGETQYF.

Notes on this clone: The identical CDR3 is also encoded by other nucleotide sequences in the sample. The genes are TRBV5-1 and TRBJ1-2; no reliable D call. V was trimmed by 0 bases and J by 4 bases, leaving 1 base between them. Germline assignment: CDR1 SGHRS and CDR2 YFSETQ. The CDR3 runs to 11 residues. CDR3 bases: TGCGCCAGCAGCTTGGGCTATGGCTACACCTTC. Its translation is CASSLGYGYTF.

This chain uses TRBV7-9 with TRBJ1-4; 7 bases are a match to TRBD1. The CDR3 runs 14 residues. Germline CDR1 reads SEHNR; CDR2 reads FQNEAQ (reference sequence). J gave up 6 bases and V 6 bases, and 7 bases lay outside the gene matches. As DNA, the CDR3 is TGTGCCAGCAGACCTGACAGGGCCCATGAAAAACTGTTTTTT. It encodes CASRPDRAHEKLFF.

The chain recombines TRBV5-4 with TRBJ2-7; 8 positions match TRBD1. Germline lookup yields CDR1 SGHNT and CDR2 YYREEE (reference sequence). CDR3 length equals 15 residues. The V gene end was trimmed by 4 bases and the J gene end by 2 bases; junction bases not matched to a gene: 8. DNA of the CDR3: TGTGCCAGCAGCGACTGGGACAGGACCCCCTACGAGCAGTACTTC. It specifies CASSDWDRTPYEQYF.

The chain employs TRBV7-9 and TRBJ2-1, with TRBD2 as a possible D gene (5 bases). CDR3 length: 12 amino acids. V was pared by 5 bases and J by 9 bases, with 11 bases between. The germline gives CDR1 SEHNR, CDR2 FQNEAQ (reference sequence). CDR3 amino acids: CASSGRAGEQFF. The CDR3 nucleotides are TGTGCCAGCAGCGGAAGGGCGGGTGAGCAGTTCTTC.

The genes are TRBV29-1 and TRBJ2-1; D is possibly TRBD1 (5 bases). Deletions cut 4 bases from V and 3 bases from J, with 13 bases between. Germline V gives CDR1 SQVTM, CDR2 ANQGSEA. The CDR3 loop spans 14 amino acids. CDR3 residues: CSVAGHHLYNEQFF. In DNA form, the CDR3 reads TGCAGCGTTGCAGGACACCACCTCTACAATGAGCAGTTCTTC.